Sequencing of this T cell receptor (beta chain) was carried out in a study of TIL therapy for anti-PD-1-resistant metastatic lung cancer (dated by TCRdb to the early 2020s). At the level of the whole study: Before any PD-1/PD-L1 blockade was given, tumors were harvested, nivolumab was then administered, and patients who progressed went on to receive lymphodepletion, an infusion of expanded TIL, and IL-2. Enrolled patients had a median age of around 49 years (range roughly 38-75) and a median tumor PD-L1 proportion score of 4.5% to 6.5%. A median non-synonymous tumor mutation burden of more than 1.2 mutations per megabase was determined across the cohort by whole-exome sequencing. Clonotypes were tracked across tumor, expanded TIL product and serial blood samples by T cell receptor beta sequencing of tumor and peripheral blood. The cohort was predominantly lung adenocarcinoma, with several EGFR-mutant and two ALK-rearranged tumors, and half of patients were current or former smokers. Broader findings and caveats from the paper: The baseline peripheral repertoire was partially replaced by infused TIL clonotypes, which then decayed over months, and persistence showed no apparent association with response. The cohort was highly selected, with more treatment-naive, never-smoker and oncogene-addicted patients than typical, limiting generalizability. The study protocol defined all tumor marker inferences as exploratory.

CDR1 SGHRS and CDR2 YFSETQ were looked up in the germline V gene. Trimming removed 4 bases from V and 4 bases from J, leaving 14 bases between the germline ends. From the cysteine through the phenylalanine, the CDR3 covers 14 amino acids. Kept here is only the CDR3 DNA, which spans 42 bases and is read in frame from base 1. TCR beta CDR3 regions were amplified from genomic DNA by bias-controlled multiplex PCR with the immunoSEQ v3 hsTCRB kit. An Illumina NextSeq 500 was used to sequence the TCR libraries, reaching 1.5 million to 2 million read pairs at survey level or roughly 4.5-6 million at deep level. On the study's bioinformatics: Clonality was reported by immunoSEQ Analyzer software, which also assigned V, D and J genes and filtered out non-productive sequences. Repertoires were compared using productive Simpson clonality and Morisita overlap index of productive TRB rearrangements between infused TIL and blood. Absolute clonotype counts in blood were estimated as lymphocyte count times CD3+ fraction times the clone's productive frequency. TCRdb carries this immuneACCESS record with in-frame sequences only. Its versions omit some clonotypes, under half of them owing to an unresolved V gene in the studies checked, with the rest unexplained. V and J calls and clone size are copied from that table; D and trimming were computed from the DNA. This sample comprises approximately 45,000 clones, 70% to 85% of them detected only once. The ten largest clones add up to approximately 16% of the sample.

What this sample's time point label stands for: pre-treatment sample, taken before nivolumab and TIL therapy. Between late 2017 and early 2020, a dual-center phase I trial enrolled adults who had stage 4 NSCLC. The samples were obtained from a phase I trial that was single-arm and open-label and tested tumor-infiltrating lymphocyte therapy combined with nivolumab in advanced non-small cell lung cancer. Blood mononuclear cells from EDTA tubes were isolated by Ficoll gradient, snap-frozen as pellets, and DNA was extracted with a Qiagen mini-prep kit. With regard to this clone: The clone's antigen remains unknown. No base-level quality is on record; no much larger clone is a single base apart.

The starting material was blood, obtained at baseline. The TCR sequence derives from a man aged 70-80 years with non-small cell lung cancer. Here the chain combines TRBV5-1 and TRBJ1-2; perhaps TRBD1 is the D gene, with 5 bases matching. The nucleotide sequence reads as follows: TGCGCCAGCAGCCAGGGACTCTGGGGCTATGGCTACACCTTC. Its product reads: CASSQGLWGYGYTF.